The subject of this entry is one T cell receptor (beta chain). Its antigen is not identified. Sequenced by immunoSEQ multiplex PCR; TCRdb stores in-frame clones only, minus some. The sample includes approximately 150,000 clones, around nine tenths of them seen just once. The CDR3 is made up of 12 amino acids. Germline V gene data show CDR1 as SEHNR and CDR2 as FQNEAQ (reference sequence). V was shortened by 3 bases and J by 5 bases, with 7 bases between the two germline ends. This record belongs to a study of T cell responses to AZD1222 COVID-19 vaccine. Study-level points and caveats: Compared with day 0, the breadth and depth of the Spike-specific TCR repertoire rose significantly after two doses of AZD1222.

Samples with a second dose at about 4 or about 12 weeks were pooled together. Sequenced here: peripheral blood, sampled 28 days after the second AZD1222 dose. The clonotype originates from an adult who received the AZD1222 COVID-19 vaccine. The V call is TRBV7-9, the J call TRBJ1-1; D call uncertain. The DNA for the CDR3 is TGTGCCAGCAGCTTTAGTGGGACTGAAGCTTTCTTT. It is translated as CASSFSGTEAFF.